Listed here are 21 T cell receptor beta chains from one sample, sequenced in a study of blood T cell repertoires in COVID-19 (dated by TCRdb to about 2020). The method behind the library was the immunoSEQ multiplex PCR assay. TCRdb mirrors the immuneACCESS table, restricted to in-frame sequences. Some clones are absent from its copies; in checked studies, under half trace to an unresolved V gene, and the reason for the others is unknown. Here the sample has about 160,000 clones; roughly 82% occur a single time. 6.5% to 8.5% of the sample is taken by the ten largest. Sample: peripheral blood. The origin of the receptors is a middle-aged woman with COVID-19, enrolled during active disease.

The V gene is TRBV30, the J gene TRBJ1-6; TRBD1 matches at 7 bases. Losses at the gene ends were 8 bases for V and 6 bases for J; bases not matched to a gene: 4. Germline loops: CDR1 GTSNPN, CDR2 SVGIG (reference sequence). CDR3 length equals 12 residues. The CDR3 sequence is CARGQANSPLHF. CDR3 nucleotide sequence: TGTGCCAGGGGGCAGGCTAATTCACCCCTCCACTTT.

The chain joins TRBV30 to TRBJ1-3, with 7 bases fitting TRBD1. CDR3 length equals 15 residues. The V gene's germline CDR1 is GTSNPN and CDR2 SVGIG (reference sequence). V gave up 3 bases and J gave up 0 bases; unmatched junction bases: 5. The CDR3 spells CAWSEGAFSGNTIYF. CDR3 nucleotides: TGTGCCTGGAGCGAGGGGGCCTTCTCTGGAAACACCATATATTTT. Complete variable domain (other parts from reference TRBV30 and TRBJ1-3): SQTIHQWPATLVQPVGSPLSLECTVEGTSNPNLYWYRQAAGRGLQLLFYSVGIGQISSEVPQNLSASRPQDRQFILSSKKLLLSDSGFYLCAWSEGAFSGNTIYFGEGSWLTVV.

The chain has TRBV6-6 and TRBJ2-1, with 7 bases fitting TRBD2. Germline V CDR1 and CDR2: MNHNY, SVGAGI (reference sequence). V dropped 7 bases and J dropped 3; count of bases not matched to a gene: 12. The CDR3 is 16 residues long. The CDR3 nucleotides are TGTGCCAGCATTCAAGGCGGCGGGGGATACTACAATGAGCAGTTCTTC. This gives the protein CASIQGGGGYYNEQFF.

Concerning this clone: Mismatch with germline at one junction end may stem from a read error. The J gene is TRBJ2-7, the V gene TRBV20-1; no clear D. Germline V gene lookup returns CDR1 DFQATT and CDR2 SNEGSKA (reference sequence). The CDR3 is made up of 10 amino acids. CDR3 region: CSASSSPSDF. The CDR3 nucleotides are TGCAGTGCTAGTAGTTCTCCATCAGACTTC.

The rearrangement uses TRBV6-5 and TRBJ2-5; D gene unclear. The germline CDR1 and CDR2 sequences are MNHEY and SVGAGI. The ends were cut back, 6 bases at V and 5 bases at J, with 10 bases in the middle. The CDR3 is 12 residues long. For the CDR3, the DNA is TGTGCCAGCAGGTCCGGGTGGGAGACCCAGTACTTC. Translated: CASRSGWETQYF.

V and J are TRBV24-1 and TRBJ2-5; 8 bases fit TRBD2. The germline CDR1 and CDR2 sequences are KGHDR and SFDVKD. The trim removed 1 base at V and 5 bases at J, leaving 8 bases unmatched. This CDR3 has 16 residues. This chain's CDR3 is CATSDFASGGRETQYF. The DNA for the CDR3 is TGTGCCACCAGTGATTTTGCTTCGGGAGGGAGGGAGACCCAGTACTTC.

This clone was found once. This sequence joins TRBV10-1 and TRBJ2-2; 7 nucleotides line up with TRBD1. Germline values: CDR1 WNHNN, CDR2 SYGVQD (reference sequence). The CDR3 has 13 residues. Losses at the gene ends were 7 bases for V and 2 bases for J; bases not matched to a gene: 1. The CDR3 protein is CASKGANTGELFF. The CDR3 nucleotides read TGCGCCAGCAAGGGGGCAAACACCGGGGAGCTGTTTTTT.

Only a few counts were recorded for this clone. The chain employs TRBV6-5 and TRBJ1-4; no clear D. The V end was cut by 5 bases, the J end by 8 bases, with 12 bases between. The CDR3 length is 13 residues. The germline V gene has CDR1 MNHEY and CDR2 SVGAGI. CDR3: CASSTPRGEKLFF. CDR3 sequence (DNA): TGTGCCAGCAGTACCCCGCGCGGCGAAAAACTGTTTTTT.

The rearrangement joins TRBV27 to TRBJ2-1, with 11 bases identical to TRBD2. V shed 5 bases and J 6 bases; nucleotides not matched to a gene: 6. Germline CDR1 and CDR2: MNHEY and SMNVEV (reference sequence). The CDR3 sequence is 15 residues long. The chain's CDR3 is CASSPLAGGGNEQFF. DNA of the CDR3: TGTGCCAGCAGTCCCCTAGCGGGAGGCGGCAATGAGCAGTTCTTC.

The chain carries TRBV11-2 and TRBJ2-4; a possible D gene is TRBD1 (5 bases). V shed 5 bases and J shed 0 bases, with 11 bases lying between them. This CDR3 has 15 amino acids. Germline CDR1 reads SGHAT; CDR2 reads FQNNGV. CDR3 protein: CASSDRGLAKNIQYF. The CDR3 bases are TGTGCCAGCAGCGATAGGGGTTTAGCCAAAAACATTCAGTACTTC.

The chain links TRBV19 to TRBJ2-7; the match to TRBD1 covers 9 bases. J lost 5 bases, V lost 5 bases, and 4 bases had no gene match. The CDR3 runs to 13 residues. Per germline, CDR1 LNHDA and CDR2 SQIVND (reference sequence). This CDR3 reads CASSLRQGDEQYF. In DNA form, the CDR3 reads TGTGCCAGTAGTCTCAGACAGGGGGACGAGCAGTACTTC.

The J gene is TRBJ2-6, the V gene TRBV6-5, with a possible D match to TRBD2 (5 bases). The germline gives CDR1 MNHEY, CDR2 SVGAGI. With 6 bases removed from V and 3 bases from J, the gap between germline ends came to 12 bases. CDR3 size: 15 residues. CDR3 in amino acids: CASSQGGGGANVLTF. CDR3 sequence (DNA): TGTGCCAGCAGCCAAGGAGGCGGTGGGGCCAACGTCCTGACTTTC.

This chain connects TRBV27 to TRBJ2-7; 8 bases agree with TRBD1. The length of the CDR3 is 16 residues. Trimming cost V 4 bases and J 4 bases; bases outside gene matches: 12. The germline CDR1 and CDR2 sequences are MNHEY and SMNVEV (reference sequence). The CDR3 DNA reads TGTGCCAGCAGTTCCCATCGACAGGGGTGGCGGTACGAGCAGTACTTC. It translates to CASSSHRQGWRYEQYF.

The chain joins TRBV19 to TRBJ2-2, with 13 bases aligning to TRBD2. V was pared by 7 bases and J by 9 bases, with 23 bases of the junction left unmatched. Germline V gives CDR1 LNHDA, CDR2 SQIVND (reference sequence). This CDR3 spans 20 amino acids. CDR3 sequence: CASMLLWTSGSLVQDRELFF. In DNA form, the CDR3 reads TGTGCCAGTATGCTTCTTTGGACTAGCGGGAGTTTAGTTCAAGACCGGGAGCTGTTTTTT.

This clone was detected only once. V and J are TRBV10-3 and TRBJ2-2, with 7 bases matching TRBD2. The V gene end was trimmed by 3 bases and the J gene end by 2 bases; junction bases not matched to a gene: 3. Germline V gives CDR1 ENHRY, CDR2 SYGVKD. The CDR3 runs 15 residues. This CDR3 reads CAISEAGTNTGELFF. The DNA of the CDR3 is TGTGCCATCAGTGAAGCGGGAACAAACACCGGGGAGCTGTTTTTT.

CDR3 sequence: CASSLNLFREIHNEQFF. The CDR3 DNA is TGTGCCAGCAGCTTAAACTTGTTCCGGGAAATACACAATGAGCAGTTCTTC. The gene calls are TRBV11-2 and TRBJ2-1; tentative D call: TRBD2 (5 bases). This CDR3 is 17 amino acids long. Trimming left V 2 bases short and J 5 bases short, with 19 bases between. Germline-derived CDR1 and CDR2 are SGHAT and FQNNGV.

In this sample, this clone turned up once. The V and J genes are TRBV6-1 and TRBJ1-2, with 9 bases that match TRBD1. After removal of 2 bases from V and 2 bases from J, the junction contained 3 bases not matched to a gene. This CDR3 spans 15 amino acids. Germline assignment: CDR1 MNHNS and CDR2 SASEGT. The CDR3, as DNA: TGTGCCAGCAGTGAAACAGGGGGCGGAAACTATGGCTACACCTTC. This codes for CASSETGGGNYGYTF.

The CDR3 DNA sequence: TGTGCCAGCAGTGAAAGGACAAACGATGAGCAGTTCTTC. This codes for CASSERTNDEQFF. The chain combines TRBV28 with TRBJ2-1, with a tentative D call TRBD1 (5 bases). The germline V gene has CDR1 MDHEN and CDR2 SYDVKM. V gave up 5 bases and J gave up 8 bases, with 13 bases separating them. The length of the CDR3 is 13 residues.

The chain carries TRBV7-8 and TRBJ2-2, with a tentative D call TRBD2 (6 bases). The ends were cut back, 1 base at V and 4 bases at J, with 13 bases in the middle. The CDR3 spans 16 residues. Germline V lookup: CDR1 SGHVS, CDR2 FQNEAQ. CDR3 coding DNA: TGTGCCAGCAGCTTAGAAAGGGAGGTGGGCACCGGGGAGCTGTTTTTT. Residues: CASSLEREVGTGELFF.

The chain couples TRBV10-3 to TRBJ1-6; the D is unclear. The germline gives CDR1 ENHRY, CDR2 SYGVKD. There are 13 residues in the CDR3. The ends were cut back, 6 bases at V and 7 bases at J, with 10 bases in the middle. DNA for the CDR3: TGTGCCATCAGATCAGTTTGGAATTCACCCCTCCACTTT. Its protein is CAIRSVWNSPLHF.

V gene TRBV27 combines with J gene TRBJ1-2, with 10 nucleotides matching TRBD1. Germline V gene lookup returns CDR1 MNHEY and CDR2 SMNVEV (reference sequence). Unmatched junction bases numbered 8, after V lost 5 bases and J lost 5 bases. This CDR3 has 15 amino acids. CDR3 sequence reads: CASSTRQGAGYGYTF. CDR3 DNA sequence: TGTGCCAGCAGTACGCGACAGGGGGCAGGATATGGCTACACCTTC.